Shown below are 29 T cell receptor beta chains from a single sample sequenced in a study of blood T cell repertoires in COVID-19. Method: immunoSEQ multiplex PCR; TCRdb's copy keeps in-frame clones and lacks some. Counted here are hundreds of thousands of clones, over 75% occurring once; the ten biggest clones make up roughly 1.1%. Sequenced input: PBMCs or T cells enriched from blood (not recorded which). The origin of the receptors is a man aged 30-40 years who had recovered from COVID-19.

This clone was counted only a few times. For the CDR3, the DNA is TGCGCCAGCAATAAACGATCCGGGACAGTTAATTCACCCCTCCACTTT. Its translation is CASNKRSGTVNSPLHF. The chain employs TRBV5-1 and TRBJ1-6, with 7 nucleotides matching TRBD1. Trimming took 6 bases from V and 6 from J; bases not matched to a gene: 12. The CDR3 is 16 residues long. The germline CDR1 and CDR2 sequences are SGHRS and YFSETQ.

This chain links TRBV5-5 with TRBJ2-3; TRBD2 is a possible D gene (6 bases). CDR3 size: 16 residues. The V gene's germline CDR1 is SGHKS and CDR2 YYEKEE (reference sequence). V lost 6 bases and J lost 0, with 17 bases in between. CDR3 coding DNA: TGTGCCAGCACCCTCCCTCTAGCGATTAGCACAGATACGCAGTATTTT. Translation gives CASTLPLAISTDTQYF.

The chain employs TRBV4-1 and TRBJ2-2; TRBD2 agrees at 12 bases. V lost 0 bases to trimming and J lost 6 bases; unmatched junction nucleotides: 2. Germline CDR1 reads MGHRA; CDR2 reads YSYEKL. CDR3 length: 16 residues. The DNA of the CDR3 is TGCGCCAGCAGCCAAGATCCTAGCGGGAGGGCCGGGGAGCTGTTTTTT. Its protein is CASSQDPSGRAGELFF.

The chain carries TRBV25-1 and TRBJ2-3, with TRBD2 identical over 9 bases. CDR1 is MGHDK and CDR2 is SYGVNS in the germline V gene. The CDR3 runs to 15 residues. J gave up 6 bases and V 6 bases, and 10 bases lay outside the gene matches. In nucleotides, the CDR3 is TGTGCCAGCAGCGACTATAGCGGGAGTGTGGATACGCAGTATTTT. The encoded protein is CASSDYSGSVDTQYF.

The gene calls are TRBV24-1 and TRBJ2-2, with D possibly matching TRBD2 (6 bases). CDR3 size: 16 residues. Per germline, CDR1 KGHDR and CDR2 SFDVKD. V lost 1 base, J lost 4 bases, and 12 bases lay in between. The DNA for the CDR3 is TGTGCCACCAGTGATTTTGGAGGGTTTTTCACCGGGGAGCTGTTTTTT. Encoded protein: CATSDFGGFFTGELFF.

The gene calls are TRBV24-1 and TRBJ1-2, with D possibly TRBD1 on 6 matching bases. The CDR3 has 14 residues. V lost 1 base and J lost 4, with 9 bases in between. Germline V CDR1 and CDR2: KGHDR, SFDVKD. The chain's CDR3 is CATSDFGRGYGYTF. The CDR3, as DNA: TGTGCCACCAGTGATTTTGGCAGGGGCTATGGCTACACCTTC.

This clone showed up just once. The chain has TRBV10-3 and TRBJ1-6; D gene ambiguous. The CDR3 is 13 residues long. Germline V gene lookup returns CDR1 ENHRY and CDR2 SYGVKD. The ends were cut back, 2 bases at V and 18 bases at J, with 17 bases in the middle. The CDR3 here is CAISEEQRRACHF. CDR3 DNA sequence: TGTGCCATCAGTGAGGAACAGAGGAGGGCTTGCCACTTT.

The chain links TRBV29-1 to TRBJ2-7, with D unresolved. The V and J ends lost 6 bases and 1 base respectively, with 16 bases between them. The CDR3 length is 14 residues. The germline V gene encodes CDR1 SQVTM and CDR2 ANQGSEA. CDR3 sequence: CSVAPLQSSYEQYF. DNA for the CDR3: TGCAGCGTCGCGCCCCTACAGAGTTCCTACGAGCAGTACTTC.

The V gene is TRBV5-6, the J gene TRBJ2-1; tentatively, D is TRBD2 (6 bases). V was cut by 7 bases and J by 5 bases, with 10 bases left in between. CDR1 SGHDT and CDR2 YYEEEE come from the germline V gene. CDR3 size: 12 residues. The DNA for the CDR3 is TGTGCCAGCGGAGGAGGGAACAATGAGCAGTTCTTC. The encoded protein is CASGGGNNEQFF.

The J gene is TRBJ2-5, the V gene TRBV7-2, with 13 nucleotides matching TRBD2. The V gene's germline CDR1 is SGHTA and CDR2 FQGNSA. V lost 8 bases, J lost 6 bases, and 12 bases stayed unmatched. The CDR3 runs to 16 residues. As DNA, the CDR3 is TGTGCCAGCGTCCGGGGGCCGGGACTAGCGGGGAAGACCCAGTACTTC. Encoded protein: CASVRGPGLAGKTQYF.

This chain links TRBV12-3 or TRBV12-4 with TRBJ2-7; D is ambiguous. The CDR3 runs 11 residues. The germline V and J ends were trimmed by 3 bases and 5 bases, with 5 bases remaining between them. CDR3 amino acids: CASSFFHEQYF. Written as DNA, the CDR3 is TGTGCCAGCAGTTTCTTCCACGAGCAGTACTTC.

V is TRBV5-5 and J is TRBJ1-3; a weak D match, TRBD1 (5 bases). The germline gives CDR1 SGHKS, CDR2 YYEKEE (reference sequence). The germline V and J ends were trimmed by 4 bases and 8 bases, with 10 bases remaining between them. The CDR3 extends over 12 amino acids. The CDR3 sequence: CASSRRDDTIYF. In DNA, the CDR3 is TGTGCCAGCAGCCGCAGGGATGACACCATATATTTT.

This rearrangement joins TRBV12-5 to TRBJ2-7; 10 nucleotides line up with TRBD2. Germline V gene data show CDR1 as LGHNT and CDR2 as FRNRAP. This CDR3 has 17 amino acids. V was clipped by 2 bases and J by 5 bases; unmatched bases: 12. Here the CDR3 DNA reads TGTGCTAGTGGTTTGCCTAGAGGGGGACTAGCGTCTAACGAGCAGTACTTC. This sequence encodes CASGLPRGGLASNEQYF.

The rearrangement uses TRBV28 and TRBJ2-7, with D uncertain. CDR3 length: 13 residues. Trimming cost V 8 bases and J 6 bases, with 17 bases left between them. Germline V gene data show CDR1 as MDHEN and CDR2 as SYDVKM. The DNA of the CDR3 is TGTGCCAGCGGAGTGGCTACGGTGGGCGAGCAGTACTTC. This translates into CASGVATVGEQYF.

The chain couples TRBV30 to TRBJ2-3; D uncertain. The CDR3 sequence is 14 residues long. V dropped 5 bases and J dropped 2 bases, with 14 bases sitting between them. CDR1 is GTSNPN and CDR2 is SVGIG in the germline V gene (reference sequence). CDR3 sequence reads: CAWVTQSYTDTQYF. The CDR3 DNA is TGTGCCTGGGTCACACAGTCCTACACAGATACGCAGTATTTT.

This clone was picked up a small number of times. The chain combines TRBV5-1 with TRBJ1-2; D gene unclear. CDR1 and CDR2 (germline): SGHRS, YFSETQ. V dropped 0 bases and J dropped 4 bases, with 13 bases sitting between them. This CDR3 is built from 15 residues. CDR3 sequence (DNA): TGCGCCAGCAGCTTGGGTCAGAGGCTACTCTATGGCTACACCTTC. Translated, it gives CASSLGQRLLYGYTF.

J is TRBJ1-6 and V is TRBV28; 9 bases fit TRBD1. Germline trimming cut 7 bases from V and 9 bases from J; bases unmatched to any gene: 7. The CDR3 loop spans 14 amino acids. Germline V lookup: CDR1 MDHEN, CDR2 SYDVKM. The CDR3 sequence: CASILGTGSSPLHF. In DNA, the CDR3 is TGTGCCAGCATCTTAGGGACAGGGTCTTCACCCCTCCACTTT.

DNA for the CDR3: TGTGCCAGCAGCTTTAGGGCTGACAGTGGGGCTTTCTTT. This translates into CASSFRADSGAFF. The chain combines TRBV7-6 with TRBJ1-1; tentatively, D is TRBD1 (5 bases). The CDR3 is 13 residues long. Germline V gene sequence: CDR1 SGHVS, CDR2 FNYEAQ. V lost 3 bases, J lost 11 bases, and 16 bases lay in between.

The V and J genes are TRBV7-2 and TRBJ2-1, with TRBD2 identical over 8 bases. CDR1 and CDR2 (germline): SGHTA, FQGNSA. This CDR3 spans 15 amino acids. Trimming at V came to 3 bases and at J to 8 bases, leaving 9 bases not matched to a gene. The CDR3 DNA sequence: TGTGCCAGCAGCTTGGGACTAGTGGGGCTTTATGAGCAGTTCTTC. It is translated as CASSLGLVGLYEQFF.

The V gene is TRBV2, the J gene TRBJ1-1; tentatively, D is TRBD1 (5 bases). Germline assignment: CDR1 SNHLY and CDR2 FYNNEI. The CDR3 has 13 residues. V lost 5 bases and J 1 base, leaving 8 bases between the germline ends. CDR3 protein: CASSSTGNTEAFF. The CDR3 nucleotides are TGTGCCAGCAGTAGCACAGGGAACACTGAAGCTTTCTTT. The variable domain in full, with the rest retrieved from reference TRBV2 and TRBJ1-1, is EPEVTQTPSHQVTQMGQEVILRCVPISNHLYFYWYRQILGQKVEFLVSFYNNEISEKSEIFDDQFSVERPDGSNFTLKIRSTKLEDSAMYFCASSSTGNTEAFFGQGTRLTVV.

The V and J genes are TRBV4-1 and TRBJ2-1; D is possibly TRBD1 (6 bases). The V end was cut by 1 base, the J end by 0 bases, with 13 bases between. The CDR3 totals 17 residues. From germline, CDR1 is MGHRA and CDR2 YSYEKL. CDR3 coding DNA: TGCGCCAGCAGCCAAGGCCCCGACAGGAGCTCCTACAATGAGCAGTTCTTC. It yields the protein CASSQGPDRSSYNEQFF.

The rearrangement links TRBV13 to TRBJ2-1; a weak D match, TRBD1 (6 bases). V lost 3 bases, J lost 0 bases, and 9 bases lay in between. The length of the CDR3 is 15 residues. CDR1 and CDR2 from the germline V gene are PRHDT and FYEKMQ (reference sequence). The CDR3 coding sequence is TGTGCCAGCAGCTTTGAAGGGGGCTCCTACAATGAGCAGTTCTTC. It encodes CASSFEGGSYNEQFF.

This clone was recorded only once. The chain links TRBV5-1 to TRBJ2-1; 7 nucleotides agree with TRBD2. V shed 2 bases and J 3 bases; nucleotides not matched to a gene: 5. Germline values: CDR1 SGHRS, CDR2 YFSETQ. CDR3 length equals 15 residues. The CDR3 bases are TGCGCCAGCAGCTTCGAATGGGAGGGCTACAATGAGCAGTTCTTC. Its protein is CASSFEWEGYNEQFF.

This rearrangement joins TRBV27 to TRBJ2-5, with D tentatively TRBD2 (5 bases). The CDR3 sequence is 14 residues long. Per the germline V gene, CDR1 is MNHEY and CDR2 is SMNVEV (reference sequence). Trimming cost V 1 base and J 2 bases, with 8 bases left between them. The chain's CDR3 is CASSLLAKQETQYF. As DNA, the CDR3 is TGTGCCAGCAGTTTATTAGCGAAACAAGAGACCCAGTACTTC.

The chain carries TRBV9 and TRBJ1-2; 7 bases are shared with TRBD1. The CDR3 contains 16 residues. The V gene's germline CDR1 is SGDLS and CDR2 YYNGEE. J was trimmed by 4 bases and V by 3 bases; bases with no gene match: 12. The CDR3 loop reads CASSGSGGQRIYGYTF. The CDR3 DNA sequence: TGTGCCAGCAGCGGGAGTGGGGGACAGCGAATCTATGGCTACACCTTC.

This chain uses TRBV27 with TRBJ2-7; TRBD2 is a possible D gene (6 bases). The germline CDR1 and CDR2 sequences are MNHEY and SMNVEV (reference sequence). The V gene lost 0 bases and the J gene lost 7 bases, with 13 bases spanning the gap. CDR3 length: 14 amino acids. The DNA for the CDR3 is TGTGCCAGCAGTTTATCCGGGACGCGGGAAGAGCAGTACTTC. Amino acids: CASSLSGTREEQYF.

The rearrangement links TRBV18 to TRBJ2-2; 12 bases agree with TRBD1. V dropped 3 bases and J dropped 9; count of bases not matched to a gene: 2. The CDR3 is 14 amino acids. Germline CDR1 and CDR2: KGHSH and LQKENI. Written as DNA, the CDR3 is TGTGCCAGCTCACCGGGACAGGGGGCCTGGGAGCTGTTTTTT. Encoded protein: CASSPGQGAWELFF.

The gene calls are TRBV12-5 and TRBJ1-6; weak D call: TRBD1 (5 bases). This CDR3 has 18 amino acids. The V and J ends lost 2 bases and 9 bases respectively, with 23 bases between them. CDR1 and CDR2 from the germline V gene are LGHNT and FRNRAP. CDR3 DNA sequence: TGTGCTAGTGGTTTGATTCCCAAGGTGCCGGGGGTAGGTTCACCCCTCCACTTT. Encoded protein: CASGLIPKVPGVGSPLHF.

In the case of this clone: Other DNA sequences in the same sample also yield this CDR3. The chain is built from TRBV5-1 and TRBJ2-7, with D unresolved. Germline V gene lookup returns CDR1 SGHRS and CDR2 YFSETQ. Trimming removed 0 bases at V and 2 bases at J, with 6 bases between. This CDR3 has 13 amino acids. The CDR3 region has the DNA TGCGCCAGCAGCTTGGACAGCACCTACGAGCAGTACTTC. Its protein product is CASSLDSTYEQYF.